This T cell receptor (beta chain) was recorded in a study of cytomegalovirus exposure and HLA in healthy donors. At the level of the study: A data release that came early held roughly 80 million unique TCRs from HLA-typed donors. The Caucasian-associated ancestry cluster held more than 80% of roughly 400 genotyped donors. Points from the study as a whole: The Asian-associated ancestry cluster reportedly had fewer N-insertions than the approximately 670-donor mean in a later analysis. Sequencing probably produced one cluster of sequence variants that were highly shared.

Germline values: CDR1 SGHNT, CDR2 YYREEE (reference sequence). This CDR3 spans 15 amino acids. Trimming took off 4 bases at V and 7 bases at J, with 20 bases between the two ends. Both 60 Vbeta primers and 13 Jbeta primers went into the PCR. Clones were sequenced by immunoSEQ multiplex PCR, and TCRdb holds only the in-frame ones, with some missing. The sample has approximately 130,000 clones, more than 80% seen once; the top ten hold 5.9%. About this clone: Its antigen remains unknown.

The TCR was taken from a middle-aged woman in good health and CMV-seropositive. Input material: PBMCs. The chain carries TRBV5-4 and TRBJ1-1; maybe TRBD1 (5 bases). CDR3 DNA sequence: TGTGCCAGCAGCCTAATGGGACGTGGGGGGTGTGAAGCTTTCTTT. It specifies CASSLMGRGGCEAFF.